A selection of T cell receptor beta chains follows, all from one sample in a study of blood T cell repertoires in COVID-19. Sequenced by immunoSEQ multiplex PCR; TCRdb stores in-frame clones only, minus some. This sample yields about 200,000 clones, of which 65% to 85% are seen a single time; 7.5% belongs to the top ten. The sample consisted of PBMCs or T cells enriched from blood (not recorded which). These receptors came from a man aged 35-49 years who had recovered from COVID-19. The CDR3 runs from the conserved cysteine through the conserved F or W. D genes are given only for firm matches. Not all rows give a size; the values are once, few, many and, for expanded clones, a class.

CDR3aa: CASSTGGASGGEAFF
CDR3nt: TGTGCCAGCAGTACAGGGGGCGCTTCTGGAGGTGAAGCTTTCTTT
abundance: NA
d_gene: TRBD1
v_gene: TRBV6-5
j_gene: TRBJ1-1

CDR3aa: CASSRDSSGANVLTF
CDR3nt: TGTGCCAGCAGTCGAGACAGCTCTGGGGCCAACGTCCTGACTTTC
abundance: few
d_gene: NA
v_gene: TRBV6-5
j_gene: TRBJ2-6

CDR3aa: CASSQPGTGKYGYTF
CDR3nt: TGCGCCAGCAGCCAACCCGGGACAGGGAAGTATGGCTACACCTTC
abundance: NA
d_gene: TRBD1
v_gene: TRBV4-1
j_gene: TRBJ1-2

CDR3aa: CASSQSGGYVSYGYTF
CDR3nt: TGTGCCAGCAGCCAATCGGGGGGCTATGTTTCCTATGGCTACACCTTC
abundance: NA
d_gene: NA
v_gene: TRBV7-9
j_gene: TRBJ1-2

CDR3aa: CASRWGVTGELFF
CDR3nt: TGCGCCAGCAGATGGGGGGTCACCGGGGAGCTGTTTTTT
abundance: NA
d_gene: NA
v_gene: TRBV5-1
j_gene: TRBJ2-2

CDR3aa: CASTAGLRGYTF
CDR3nt: TGTGCCAGTACGGCGGGTCTTAGGGGCTACACCTTC
abundance: NA
d_gene: NA
v_gene: TRBV19
j_gene: TRBJ1-2

CDR3aa: CASSPVEGRYQPQHF
CDR3nt: TGTGCCAGCAGCCCGGTGGAGGGGCGGTATCAGCCCCAGCATTTT
abundance: NA
d_gene: NA
v_gene: TRBV7-2
j_gene: TRBJ1-5

CDR3aa: CASSLTGITEAFF
CDR3nt: TGTGCCAGCAGTTTGACAGGGATCACTGAAGCTTTCTTT
abundance: NA
d_gene: TRBD1
v_gene: TRBV27
j_gene: TRBJ1-1

CDR3aa: CASSFRTGRYGYTF
CDR3nt: TGTGCCAGCAGTTTCCGGACAGGAAGATATGGCTACACCTTC
abundance: NA
d_gene: TRBD1
v_gene: TRBV28
j_gene: TRBJ1-2

CDR3aa: CASWSQPQHF
CDR3nt: TGTGCCAGCTGGAGTCAGCCCCAGCATTTT
abundance: NA
d_gene: NA
v_gene: TRBV6-5
j_gene: TRBJ1-5

CDR3aa: CASTFDQPQHF
CDR3nt: TGCGCCAGCACCTTCGATCAGCCCCAGCATTTT
abundance: NA
d_gene: NA
v_gene: TRBV23-1
j_gene: TRBJ1-5

CDR3aa: CASSWSGTPTKAFF
CDR3nt: TGTGCCAGCAGCTGGTCCGGGACTCCGACGAAAGCTTTCTTT
abundance: NA
d_gene: NA
v_gene: TRBV5-6
j_gene: TRBJ1-1

CDR3aa: CASSSGVNTEAFF
CDR3nt: TGTGCCAGCAGTTCGGGGGTGAACACTGAAGCTTTCTTT
abundance: NA
d_gene: NA
v_gene: TRBV6-5
j_gene: TRBJ1-1

CDR3aa: CASSVDRGNSPLHF
CDR3nt: TGTGCCAGTAGTGTTGACAGGGGTAATTCACCCCTCCACTTT
abundance: NA
d_gene: TRBD1
v_gene: TRBV19
j_gene: TRBJ1-6

CDR3aa: CASSWTGEHGYTF
CDR3nt: TGTGCCAGCAGTTGGACAGGGGAACATGGCTACACCTTC
abundance: NA
d_gene: TRBD1
v_gene: TRBV28
j_gene: TRBJ1-2

CDR3aa: CASTGSNYGYTF
CDR3nt: TGTGCCAGTACGGGTTCTAACTATGGCTACACCTTC
abundance: NA
d_gene: NA
v_gene: TRBV19
j_gene: TRBJ1-2

CDR3aa: CASSEEQGPETQYF
CDR3nt: TGTGCCAGCAGTGAAGAGCAGGGGCCAGAGACCCAGTACTTC
abundance: NA
d_gene: NA
v_gene: TRBV6-1
j_gene: TRBJ2-5

CDR3aa: CASSSRDRAAEAFF
CDR3nt: TGTGCCAGCAGCTCCCGGGACAGGGCGGCTGAAGCTTTCTTT
abundance: NA
d_gene: TRBD1
v_gene: TRBV3-1/TRBV3-2
j_gene: TRBJ1-1

CDR3aa: CASSLVAGNYGYTF
CDR3nt: TGCGCCAGCAGCTTGGTTGCGGGGAACTATGGCTACACCTTC
abundance: NA
d_gene: NA
v_gene: TRBV5-1
j_gene: TRBJ1-2

CDR3aa: CSVEDLTGGAFF
CDR3nt: TGCAGCGTTGAAGATCTTACAGGGGGAGCTTTCTTT
abundance: NA
d_gene: TRBD1
v_gene: TRBV29-1
j_gene: TRBJ1-1

CDR3aa: CATKSLGDSGYTF
CDR3nt: TGTGCCACCAAGTCGCTAGGGGACAGTGGCTACACCTTC
abundance: NA
d_gene: TRBD1
v_gene: TRBV27
j_gene: TRBJ1-2

CDR3aa: CASSLSGTSGGSHEQFF
CDR3nt: TGTGCCAGCAGCTTAAGCGGAACTAGCGGGGGGTCGCATGAGCAGTTCTTC
abundance: NA
d_gene: TRBD2
v_gene: TRBV7-8
j_gene: TRBJ2-1

CDR3aa: CSASSGQGWAYEQYF
CDR3nt: TGCAGTGCTAGTTCGGGACAGGGGTGGGCCTACGAGCAGTACTTC
abundance: NA
d_gene: TRBD1
v_gene: TRBV20-1
j_gene: TRBJ2-7

CDR3aa: CATSKDSTGFNGYTF
CDR3nt: TGTGCCACCAGCAAGGACTCAACAGGGTTTAATGGCTACACCTTC
abundance: NA
d_gene: NA
v_gene: TRBV15
j_gene: TRBJ1-2

CDR3aa: CASSSEGTGELFF
CDR3nt: TGTGCCAGCAGTTCAGAGGGAACCGGGGAGCTGTTTTTT
abundance: few
d_gene: NA
v_gene: TRBV12-3/TRBV12-4
j_gene: TRBJ2-2

CDR3aa: CASSAGTGAYEQYF
CDR3nt: TGTGCCAGCAGCGCCGGGACAGGGGCTTACGAGCAGTACTTC
abundance: NA
d_gene: TRBD1
v_gene: TRBV2
j_gene: TRBJ2-7

CDR3aa: CASSFEVGADAFF
CDR3nt: TGTGCCAGCAGCTTCGAGGTGGGTGCAGACGCTTTCTTT
abundance: NA
d_gene: NA
v_gene: TRBV7-9
j_gene: TRBJ1-1

CDR3aa: CASSEAGSSDQPQHF
CDR3nt: TGTGCCAGCAGCGAAGCAGGGTCCTCGGATCAGCCCCAGCATTTT
abundance: NA
d_gene: NA
v_gene: TRBV5-4
j_gene: TRBJ1-5

CDR3aa: CASSLRQGAGGELFF
CDR3nt: TGTGCCAGCAGCCTACGACAGGGGGCCGGCGGGGAGCTGTTTTTT
abundance: NA
d_gene: TRBD1
v_gene: TRBV11-2
j_gene: TRBJ2-2

CDR3aa: CASSTGTVTDTQYF
CDR3nt: TGTGCCAGCAGCACCGGGACTGTCACAGATACGCAGTATTTT
abundance: once
d_gene: NA
v_gene: TRBV3-1/TRBV3-2
j_gene: TRBJ2-3

CDR3aa: CASSQVPSGVYNEQFF
CDR3nt: TGCGCCAGCAGCCAAGTGCCTAGCGGGGTCTACAATGAGCAGTTCTTC
abundance: NA
d_gene: TRBD2
v_gene: TRBV4-1
j_gene: TRBJ2-1

CDR3aa: CASSLDSAYGYTF
CDR3nt: TGTGCCAGCTCACTAGACAGCGCCTATGGCTACACCTTC
abundance: NA
d_gene: NA
v_gene: TRBV18
j_gene: TRBJ1-2

CDR3aa: CASSVSREGNQPQHF
CDR3nt: TGCGCCAGCAGTGTTTCCAGGGAGGGCAATCAGCCCCAGCATTTT
abundance: few
d_gene: NA
v_gene: TRBV10-2
j_gene: TRBJ1-5

CDR3aa: CASSLQGNSYEQYF
CDR3nt: TGTGCCAGCTCACTCCAGGGGAACTCCTACGAGCAGTACTTC
abundance: NA
d_gene: NA
v_gene: TRBV18
j_gene: TRBJ2-7

CDR3aa: CASSKEDRDSGNTIYF
CDR3nt: TGCGCCAGCAGCAAGGAAGACAGGGACTCTGGAAACACCATATATTTT
abundance: NA
d_gene: TRBD1
v_gene: TRBV5-1
j_gene: TRBJ1-3

CDR3aa: CASSATGGRLPSNQPQHF
CDR3nt: TGTGCCAGTAGCGCGACAGGGGGCCGGTTACCGAGCAATCAGCCCCAGCATTTT
abundance: NA
d_gene: TRBD1
v_gene: TRBV19
j_gene: TRBJ1-5

CDR3aa: CARGGTGNTIYF
CDR3nt: TGTGCCAGGGGAGGGACTGGAAACACCATATATTTT
abundance: NA
d_gene: NA
v_gene: TRBV2
j_gene: TRBJ1-3

CDR3aa: CASSLGQSGNTIYF
CDR3nt: TGCGCCAGCAGTCTAGGACAGAGCGGAAACACCATATATTTT
abundance: NA
d_gene: NA
v_gene: TRBV5-1
j_gene: TRBJ1-3

CDR3aa: CASKRPGSYEQYF
CDR3nt: TGTGCCAGCAAACGCCCCGGCTCCTACGAGCAGTACTTC
abundance: NA
d_gene: NA
v_gene: TRBV27
j_gene: TRBJ2-7

CDR3aa: CASRAQTEHTEAFF
CDR3nt: TGTGCCAGCAGAGCTCAGACAGAACACACTGAAGCTTTCTTT
abundance: NA
d_gene: NA
v_gene: TRBV7-8
j_gene: TRBJ1-1

CDR3aa: CASSRDRIYEQYF
CDR3nt: TGTGCCAGCAGCCGGGACAGGATCTACGAGCAGTACTTC
abundance: NA
d_gene: TRBD1
v_gene: TRBV5-4
j_gene: TRBJ2-7

CDR3aa: CASSLRQGDEAFF
CDR3nt: TGTGCCAGCAGTTTAAGACAGGGGGATGAAGCTTTCTTT
abundance: NA
d_gene: TRBD1
v_gene: TRBV28
j_gene: TRBJ1-1

CDR3aa: CASSSNGRLVCTDTQYF
CDR3nt: TGTGCCAGCAGCAGTAACGGACGACTAGTGTGCACAGATACGCAGTATTTT
abundance: NA
d_gene: NA
v_gene: TRBV21-1
j_gene: TRBJ2-3

CDR3aa: CASSPQGASNQPQHF
CDR3nt: TGTGCCAGCTCACCACAAGGGGCTAGCAATCAGCCCCAGCATTTT
abundance: NA
d_gene: NA
v_gene: TRBV18
j_gene: TRBJ1-5

CDR3aa: CASSQVDTEAFF
CDR3nt: TGCGCCAGCAGCCAGGTAGACACTGAAGCTTTCTTT
abundance: once
d_gene: NA
v_gene: TRBV4-1
j_gene: TRBJ1-1

CDR3aa: CASRLDRGKGNEKLFF
CDR3nt: TGTGCAAGTCGCTTAGACAGGGGTAAGGGGAATGAAAAACTGTTTTTT
abundance: NA
d_gene: NA
v_gene: TRBV12-2
j_gene: TRBJ1-4

CDR3aa: CASSVGSGWGEQFF
CDR3nt: TGTGCCAGCAGCGTAGGTTCAGGGTGGGGTGAGCAGTTCTTC
abundance: NA
d_gene: NA
v_gene: TRBV9
j_gene: TRBJ2-1

CDR3aa: CASSAGTGSTDTQYF
CDR3nt: TGCGCCAGCAGCGCCGGGACAGGGAGCACAGATACGCAGTATTTT
abundance: once
d_gene: TRBD1
v_gene: TRBV5-1
j_gene: TRBJ2-3

CDR3aa: CASRGGDREQETQYF
CDR3nt: TGTGCCAGCAGGGGTGGGGACAGGGAGCAAGAGACCCAGTACTTC
abundance: NA
d_gene: TRBD1
v_gene: TRBV5-4
j_gene: TRBJ2-5

CDR3aa: CAWSLLQGDTEAFF
CDR3nt: TGTGCCTGGAGTCTACTCCAGGGGGACACTGAAGCTTTCTTT
abundance: NA
d_gene: TRBD1
v_gene: TRBV30
j_gene: TRBJ1-1

CDR3aa: CASSPGVSLYGYTF
CDR3nt: TGTGCCAGCAGCCCAGGGGTTTCCCTCTATGGCTACACCTTC
abundance: NA
d_gene: NA
v_gene: TRBV7-2
j_gene: TRBJ1-2

CDR3aa: CASSLGNQETQYF
CDR3nt: TGTGCCAGCAGCTTAGGTAACCAAGAGACCCAGTACTTC
abundance: once
d_gene: NA
v_gene: TRBV7-7
j_gene: TRBJ2-5

CDR3aa: CAWSVGASTSGNTIYF
CDR3nt: TGTGCCTGGAGTGTAGGGGCTTCAACCTCTGGAAACACCATATATTTT
abundance: NA
d_gene: NA
v_gene: TRBV30
j_gene: TRBJ1-3

CDR3aa: CASSQGTGGRGEKLFF
CDR3nt: TGTGCCAGCAGCCAAGGGACAGGGGGCAGGGGTGAAAAACTGTTTTTT
abundance: NA
d_gene: TRBD1
v_gene: TRBV3-1/TRBV3-2
j_gene: TRBJ1-4

CDR3aa: CASSSRGDRTGTYGYTF
CDR3nt: TGCGCCAGCAGCTCAAGAGGCGACAGGACAGGGACTTATGGCTACACCTTC
abundance: NA
d_gene: TRBD1
v_gene: TRBV5-1
j_gene: TRBJ1-2

CDR3aa: CASSSEQGIDYEQYF
CDR3nt: TGTGCCAGCAGCTCCGAGCAGGGGATCGACTACGAGCAGTACTTC
abundance: NA
d_gene: NA
v_gene: TRBV4-2
j_gene: TRBJ2-7

CDR3aa: CASSEIAGGPLYNEQFF
CDR3nt: TGTGCCAGCAGTGAAATAGCGGGGGGGCCCCTCTACAATGAGCAGTTCTTC
abundance: NA
d_gene: TRBD2
v_gene: TRBV6-1
j_gene: TRBJ2-1

CDR3aa: CASSHLTGWGPSYEQYF
CDR3nt: TGTGCCAGCAGCCACCTAACCGGGTGGGGGCCCTCCTACGAGCAGTACTTC
abundance: NA
d_gene: NA
v_gene: TRBV5-4
j_gene: TRBJ2-7